One and the same sample provided the 12 T cell receptor beta chains below, sequenced in a study of regulatory T cells in long-lasting Graves disease. As for time point: newly diagnosed GD, antithyroid drugs for less than 3 months. Following extraction of RNA from PBMCs, that RNA was used to make the TCR library. Arm-PCR of CDR3 regions with iRepertoire HTBI primers generated TCR beta libraries. TCRdb called the multiplex PCR reads again in MiXCR, with one record for every CDR3 protein. This sample has about 400,000 distinct CDR3 sequences, with about 15% found just once. These data were also reused for a study on T cells in Graves' hyperthyroidism and ophthalmopathy.

Sequences were derived from peripheral blood mononuclear cells (PBMCs), sampled at new diagnosis, from a patient treated with antithyroid drugs. All receptors derive from a middle-aged woman with Graves disease.

In this sample, this clonotype turned up a few times. V and J are TRBV5-1 and TRBJ2-7; 8 bases map to TRBD2. The V gene end was trimmed by 4 bases and the J gene end by 3 bases; junction bases not matched to a gene: 18. CDR1 is SGHRS and CDR2 is YFSETQ in the germline V gene. CDR3 length: 18 residues. The CDR3 here is CASSPGEFGRGDLYEQYF. DNA of the CDR3: TGCGCCAGCAGCCCGGGGGAATTTGGGCGGGGGGACCTCTACGAGCAGTACTTC.

The table lists this clonotype with many counts. The V gene is TRBV9, the J gene TRBJ1-1; weak D call: TRBD1 (6 bases). The CDR3 spans 16 residues. V lost 0 bases to trimming and J lost 0 bases, with 12 bases between them. In germline, CDR1 is SGDLS, CDR2 YYNGEE. For the CDR3, the DNA is TGTGCCAGCAGCGTAGGAGGGGGTCTACTGAACACTGAAGCTTTCTTT. This codes for CASSVGGGLLNTEAFF.

The chain links TRBV18 to TRBJ2-2; D ambiguous. The CDR3 extends over 15 amino acids. Germline loops: CDR1 KGHSH, CDR2 LQKENI. Trimming removed 3 bases from V and 3 bases from J, with 11 bases in between. This chain's CDR3 is CASSPGAAYTGELFF. CDR3 DNA sequence: TGTGCCAGCTCACCGGGCGCCGCCTACACCGGGGAGCTGTTTTTT.

This clonotype was detected a few times. V and J are TRBV14 and TRBJ1-2; TRBD1 matches 8 bases. Looked up from germline, CDR1 is SGHDN and CDR2 is FVKESK. The CDR3 loop spans 13 amino acids. V lost 4 bases to trimming and J lost 8 bases; unmatched junction nucleotides: 6. The CDR3 protein is CASSPDRVNGYTF. The CDR3 DNA follows: TGTGCCAGCAGCCCGGACAGGGTTAACGGCTACACCTTC.

Many counts were recorded for this clonotype. The CDR3, as DNA: TGTGCCAGCAGTGTCCCGGGACAGGGATTATACGAGCAGTACTTC. It codes for CASSVPGQGLYEQYF. The V gene is TRBV28, the J gene TRBJ2-7, with 9 nucleotides matching TRBD1. This CDR3 has 15 amino acids. Trimming took 5 bases from V and 4 from J; bases not matched to a gene: 9. Germline V gene sequence: CDR1 MDHEN, CDR2 SYDVKM.

A few counts support this clonotype. The chain links TRBV19 to TRBJ2-7; 7 positions match TRBD2. Per germline, CDR1 LNHDA and CDR2 SQIVND (reference sequence). V lost 1 base and J lost 3; bases outside the gene matches: 3. The CDR3 totals 14 residues. The CDR3 here is CASSIASGFYEQYF. The CDR3 coding sequence is TGTGCCAGTAGTATAGCTAGCGGCTTCTACGAGCAGTACTTC.

This clonotype was counted many times. The CDR3 region has the DNA TGTGCCAGCAGTCACCTAGGGGACCAAGAGACCCAGTACTTC. Its protein is CASSHLGDQETQYF. The J gene is TRBJ2-5, the V gene TRBV28, with D tentatively TRBD1 (5 bases). This CDR3 is 14 amino acids long. The V end was cut by 5 bases, the J end by 0 bases, with 10 bases between. Germline V gene sequence: CDR1 MDHEN, CDR2 SYDVKM.

A few counts support this clonotype. The rearrangement uses TRBV11-3 and TRBJ2-6; no clear D gene. Trimming stripped 5 bases from V and 0 bases from J, with 5 bases between. Germline V gives CDR1 SGHNT, CDR2 YENEEA. CDR3 size: 14 residues. The CDR3 loop reads CASSRYSGANVLTF. The CDR3 bases are TGTGCCAGCAGCCGTTACTCTGGGGCCAACGTCCTGACTTTC.

This clonotype was found many times. The chain is built from TRBV3-1 and TRBJ2-2; D might be TRBD1 (6 bases). The CDR3 is 15 residues long. Germline V gene lookup returns CDR1 LGHDT and CDR2 YNNKEL (reference sequence). Between the trimmed V and J ends, which lost 1 base and 4 bases, there was a span of 10 bases. CDR3 nucleotides: TGTGCCAGCAGCCAAGTTGGGGGCGCCACCGGGGAGCTGTTTTTT. Residues: CASSQVGGATGELFF. The variable domain in full, with the rest retrieved from reference TRBV3-1 and TRBJ2-2, is DTAVSQTPKYLVTQMGNDKSIKCEQNLGHDTMYWYKQDSKKFLKIMFSYNNKELIINETVPNRFSPKSPDKAHLNLHINSLELGDSAVYFCASSQVGGATGELFFGEGSRLTVL.

This clonotype was observed many times. J is TRBJ2-5 and V is TRBV29-1, with 13 bases lining up with TRBD2. Per germline, CDR1 SQVTM and CDR2 ANQGSEA. Trimming at V came to 7 bases and at J to 1 base, leaving 0 bases not matched to a gene. The CDR3 spans 13 residues. CDR3 bases: TGCAGCGGGACTAGCGGGGGCCAAGAGACCCAGTACTTC. Its translation: CSGTSGGQETQYF. The full variable domain, with the rest looked up from reference TRBV29-1 and TRBJ2-5, is SAVISQKPSRDICQRGTSLTIQCQVDSQVTMMFWYRQQPGQSLTLIATANQGSEATYESGFVIDKFPISRPNLTFSTLTVSNMSPEDSSIYLCSGTSGGQETQYFGPGTRLLVL.

On this clonotype: One base separates it from a far larger clone, so it is likely a read error. The chain joins TRBV20-1 to TRBJ2-3, with 12 bases aligning to TRBD2. The J call may be incorrect, as the DNA end agrees better with TRBJ2-5. This CDR3 is built from 14 residues. Germline V CDR1 and CDR2: DFQATT, SNEGSKA (reference sequence). CDR3 bases: TGCAGTGCTAGAGCTCGACTAGCGGGGGAGCCCCAGTACTTC. Amino acids: CSARARLAGEPQYF.

The chain carries TRBV29-1 and TRBJ1-2, with D possibly being TRBD1 (5 bases). Germline CDR1 SQVTM, CDR2 ANQGSEA. Trimming pared 4 bases from V and 6 bases from J, leaving 12 bases between. The CDR3 runs to 12 residues. This chain's CDR3 is CSVVSRDHGYTF. CDR3 nucleotides: TGCAGCGTTGTTAGCAGGGATCATGGCTACACCTTC.